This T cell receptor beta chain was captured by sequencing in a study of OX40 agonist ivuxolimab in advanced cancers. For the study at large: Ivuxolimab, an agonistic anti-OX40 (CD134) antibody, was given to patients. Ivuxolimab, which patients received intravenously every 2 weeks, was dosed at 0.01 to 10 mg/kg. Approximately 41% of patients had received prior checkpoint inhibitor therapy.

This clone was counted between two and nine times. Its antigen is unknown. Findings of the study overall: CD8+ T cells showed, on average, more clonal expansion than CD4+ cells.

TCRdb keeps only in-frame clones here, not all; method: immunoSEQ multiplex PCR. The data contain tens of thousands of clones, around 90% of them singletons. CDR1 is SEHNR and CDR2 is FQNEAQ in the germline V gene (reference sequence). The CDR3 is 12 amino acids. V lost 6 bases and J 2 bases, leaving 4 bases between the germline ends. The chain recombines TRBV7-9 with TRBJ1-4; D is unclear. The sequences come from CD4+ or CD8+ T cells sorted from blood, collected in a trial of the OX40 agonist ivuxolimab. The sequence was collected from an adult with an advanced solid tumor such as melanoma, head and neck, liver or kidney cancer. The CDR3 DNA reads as TGTGCCAGCAGGGGGACTAATGAAAAACTGTTTTTT. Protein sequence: CASRGTNEKLFF.